The 24 T cell receptor beta chains below all came from one sample that was sequenced in a study of CD8+ T cells in alopecia areata. Extracted RNA was reverse transcribed into cDNA, the sequencing template. TCRdb's table, derived via immunoSEQ multiplex PCR, lists solely in-frame clones and lacks some. Found here are 95,000 to 120,000 clones, about 60% of them singletons; the top ten hold approximately 23%. Sequences were obtained from NKG2D-low CD8+ T cells sorted from blood. Every receptor here comes from a human donor with alopecia areata.

The rearrangement joins TRBV29-1 to TRBJ1-3; D remains unclear. The V gene lost 4 bases and the J gene lost 0 bases, with 7 bases spanning the gap. The CDR3 runs 13 residues. Germline values: CDR1 SQVTM, CDR2 ANQGSEA. The CDR3, as DNA: TGCAGCGTTGCTGGTGGCTCTGGAAACACCATATATTTT. Translated: CSVAGGSGNTIYF.

This chain joins TRBV20-1 and TRBJ2-2; no clear D. The CDR3 has 11 residues. V shed 6 bases and J shed 4 bases, with 6 bases lying between them. The germline V gene encodes CDR1 DFQATT and CDR2 SNEGSKA (reference sequence). The CDR3: CSAPITGELFF. CDR3 nucleotide sequence: TGCAGTGCACCTATCACCGGGGAGCTGTTTTTT.

The CDR3, as DNA: TGTGCCAGCAGTGTTGTACTCAATCAGCCCCAGCATTTT. The encoded protein is CASSVVLNQPQHF. The chain has TRBV6-1 and TRBJ1-5; D is undetermined. From germline, CDR1 is MNHNS and CDR2 SASEGT. This CDR3 is built from 13 residues. Trimming cost V 4 bases and J 3 bases, with 7 bases left between them.

The chain combines TRBV9 with TRBJ2-1; 9 bases are shared with TRBD1. With V trimmed by 5 bases and J by 3 bases, 6 bases remained unmatched. Per the germline V gene, CDR1 is SGDLS and CDR2 is YYNGEE. The CDR3 extends over 15 amino acids. CDR3 sequence reads: CASRPDRGFYNEQFF. CDR3 DNA: TGTGCCAGCAGACCCGACAGGGGGTTCTACAATGAGCAGTTCTTC.

This sequence joins TRBV7-9 and TRBJ2-3; 9 positions match TRBD2. Germline assignment: CDR1 SEHNR and CDR2 FQNEAQ (reference sequence). There are 18 residues in the CDR3. After removal of 5 bases from V and 2 bases from J, the junction contained 14 bases not matched to a gene. The DNA of the CDR3 is TGTGCCAGCAGCCCACGCCCCACGACTAGCGGAATCACAGATACGCAGTATTTT. Residues: CASSPRPTTSGITDTQYF. The variable domain in full, completed from reference TRBV7-9 and TRBJ2-3, reads DTGVSQNPRHKITKRGQNVTFRCDPISEHNRLYWYRQTLGQGPEFLTYFQNEAQLEKSRLLSDRFSAERPKGSFSTLEIQRTEQGDSAMYLCASSPRPTTSGITDTQYFGPGTRLTVL.

The chain is built from TRBV29-1 and TRBJ2-7, with 7 nucleotides matching TRBD1. The germline V gene encodes CDR1 SQVTM and CDR2 ANQGSEA. Unmatched junction bases numbered 6, after V lost 7 bases and J lost 6 bases. The CDR3 extends over 11 amino acids. The CDR3 DNA reads as TGCAGCGGGAACAGGGGACGCGAGCAGTACTTC. Its protein is CSGNRGREQYF.

V gene TRBV28 combines with J gene TRBJ2-4; D is perhaps TRBD2 (6 bases). Germline V gives CDR1 MDHEN, CDR2 SYDVKM. Trimming stripped 6 bases from V and 0 bases from J, with 21 bases between. There are 18 residues in the CDR3. The chain's CDR3 is CASSWRVGTDLAKNIQYF. The CDR3 DNA is TGTGCCAGCAGCTGGAGGGTTGGGACGGACCTAGCCAAAAACATTCAGTACTTC. The variable domain in full, with the rest retrieved from reference TRBV28 and TRBJ2-4, is DVKVTQSSRYLVKRTGEKVFLECVQDMDHENMFWYRQDPGLGLRLIYFSYDVKMKEKGDIPEGYSVSREKKERFSLILESASTNQTSMYLCASSWRVGTDLAKNIQYFGAGTRLSVL.

Written as DNA, the CDR3 is TGTGCCAGCAGCTCAGCATCCAATGAGCAGTTCTTC. It specifies CASSSASNEQFF. The chain employs TRBV9 and TRBJ2-1, with D hard to call. The CDR3 spans 12 residues. The germline V gene encodes CDR1 SGDLS and CDR2 YYNGEE. Trimming shortened V by 4 bases and J by 6 bases, and 8 bases separated the two germline ends.

The CDR3 DNA sequence: TGTGCCAGCAGAAGTGGAGGCGAAGCCGGGGAGCTGTTTTTT. Its translation is CASRSGGEAGELFF. The chain couples TRBV9 to TRBJ2-2, with D tentatively TRBD2 (5 bases). Trimming left V 5 bases short and J 6 bases short, with 14 bases between. The length of the CDR3 is 14 residues. CDR1 and CDR2 from the germline V gene are SGDLS and YYNGEE.

This clone appeared a few times. The chain uses TRBV15 and TRBJ1-2; 7 bases are shared with TRBD1. Germline V gives CDR1 LNHNV, CDR2 YYDKDF (reference sequence). The CDR3 extends over 18 amino acids. Germline trimming cut 5 bases from V and 2 bases from J; bases unmatched to any gene: 17. The CDR3, as DNA: TGTGCCACCAGCGGAGGGGAACCGGGACAGACAACCAACTATGGCTACACCTTC. This codes for CATSGGEPGQTTNYGYTF. Based on the CDR3 plus reference TRBV15 and TRBJ1-2, the full variable domain is DAMVIQNPRYQVTQFGKPVTLSCSQTLNHNVMYWYQQKSSQAPKLLFHYYDKDFNNEADTPDNFQSRRPNTSFCFLDIRSPGLGDTAMYLCATSGGEPGQTTNYGYTFGSGTRLTVV.

The chain has TRBV9 and TRBJ2-1; 13 bases fit TRBD2. There are 19 residues in the CDR3. Trimming removed 3 bases from V and 0 bases from J; junction bases left unmatched: 9. Germline-derived CDR1 and CDR2 are SGDLS and YYNGEE. The DNA for the CDR3 is TGTGCCAGCAGCGCGATAGGACTAGCGGGAGACAGCTCCTACAATGAGCAGTTCTTC. Translation: CASSAIGLAGDSSYNEQFF. Looking up the rest from reference TRBV9 and TRBJ2-1 gives the full variable domain: DSGVTQTPKHLITATGQRVTLRCSPRSGDLSVYWYQQSLDQGLQFLIQYYNGEERAKGNILERFSAQQFPDLHSELNLSSLELGDSALYFCASSAIGLAGDSSYNEQFFGPGTRLTVL.

This clone has a handful of counts. The CDR3 loop is CATSIRVPDTQYF. For the CDR3, the DNA is TGTGCCACCAGCATCAGGGTCCCAGATACGCAGTATTTT. The rearrangement links TRBV15 to TRBJ2-3; D possibly corresponds to TRBD1 (5 bases). CDR3 size: 13 residues. Trimming took off 4 bases at V and 4 bases at J, with 9 bases between the two ends. In germline, CDR1 is LNHNV, CDR2 YYDKDF (reference sequence).

This chain links TRBV28 with TRBJ2-7; either TRBD1 or TRBD2 may supply D (5 bases each). V was trimmed by 2 bases and J by 5 bases, leaving 10 bases between them. CDR3 length: 13 residues. Germline values: CDR1 MDHEN, CDR2 SYDVKM. The CDR3 coding sequence is TGTGCCAGCAGTTTAGGGACGGTTCACGAGCAGTACTTC. Its translation is CASSLGTVHEQYF.

The V gene is TRBV27, the J gene TRBJ2-1; TRBD2 matches 7 bases. This CDR3 has 14 amino acids. The junction had 8 bases not matched to a gene; V was cut back by 6 bases and J by 6 bases. CDR1 is MNHEY and CDR2 is SMNVEV in the germline V gene (reference sequence). The CDR3 sequence: CASSGLGGGNEQFF. As DNA, the CDR3 is TGTGCCAGCAGCGGGTTGGGCGGGGGCAATGAGCAGTTCTTC.

This chain uses TRBV4-1 with TRBJ2-3; unclear D gene. This CDR3 has 11 amino acids. The germline gives CDR1 MGHRA, CDR2 YSYEKL. Trimming left V 1 base short and J 5 bases short, with 1 base between. DNA for the CDR3: TGCGCCAGCAGCCAAGGAGATACGCAGTATTTT. The encoded protein is CASSQGDTQYF.

This clone was counted only a few times. The gene calls are TRBV5-1 and TRBJ2-7; 12 nucleotides line up with TRBD2. This CDR3 is 14 amino acids long. V gave up 3 bases and J gave up 5 bases; unmatched junction bases: 3. Per germline, CDR1 SGHRS and CDR2 YFSETQ. The CDR3 region is CASSSRLAGDEQYF. CDR3 coding DNA: TGCGCCAGCAGCTCACGACTAGCGGGAGACGAGCAGTACTTC.

As for this clone: The junction differs from germline at one of its ends, possibly a read error. This rearrangement joins TRBV6-5 to TRBJ2-5, with D possibly TRBD2 on 6 matching bases. Germline V gene data show CDR1 as MNHEY and CDR2 as SVGAGI. This CDR3 has 14 amino acids. CDR3 protein: CASSYRGSRARKHF. In nucleotides, the CDR3 is TGTGCCAGCAGTTACCGGGGGTCAAGAGCCAGAAAGCACTTC.

This chain's CDR3 is CASSLSPSYEQYF. Written as DNA, the CDR3 is TGTGCCAGCAGTTTATCGCCCTCCTACGAGCAGTACTTC. The J gene is TRBJ2-7, the V gene TRBV27; unclear D gene. The CDR3 covers 13 residues. V was trimmed by 0 bases and J by 0 bases, leaving 3 bases between them. In germline, CDR1 is MNHEY, CDR2 SMNVEV (reference sequence).

In this sample, this clone turned up a few times. V and J are TRBV28 and TRBJ2-7; 9 nucleotides agree with TRBD1. Per germline, CDR1 MDHEN and CDR2 SYDVKM. The CDR3 is 16 residues long. The V gene end was trimmed by 5 bases and the J gene end by 3 bases; junction bases not matched to a gene: 11. CDR3 DNA sequence: TGTGCCAGCAGTACGACCAGGACAGGGGTCTTCTACGAGCAGTACTTC. Its translation: CASSTTRTGVFYEQYF.

V and J are TRBV30 and TRBJ1-1; D gene ambiguous. V was clipped by 0 bases and J by 1 base, with 6 bases between them. CDR1 is GTSNPN and CDR2 is SVGIG in the germline V gene (reference sequence). The CDR3 contains 13 residues. CDR3 loop: CAWSVLGNTEAFF. The CDR3 DNA reads as TGTGCCTGGAGTGTTTTGGGGAACACTGAAGCTTTCTTT.

The chain carries TRBV2 and TRBJ2-7; 7 bases map to TRBD1. The V gene end was trimmed by 9 bases and the J gene end by 0 bases; junction bases not matched to a gene: 5. CDR3 length: 13 residues. Germline-derived CDR1 and CDR2 are SNHLY and FYNNEI. CDR3 sequence: CASTGQLSYEQYF. CDR3 DNA: TGTGCCAGTACGGGACAGCTCTCCTACGAGCAGTACTTC.

The chain recombines TRBV14 with TRBJ2-1, with D perhaps being TRBD1 or TRBD2 (5 bases each). The V gene lost 1 base and the J gene lost 2 bases, with 12 bases spanning the gap. CDR1 and CDR2 (germline): SGHDN, FVKESK. The CDR3 has 16 amino acids. The CDR3 reads CASSQVGAAAYNEQFF. The DNA for the CDR3 is TGTGCCAGCAGCCAAGTCGGGGCAGCCGCCTACAATGAGCAGTTCTTC. Full variable domain (missing parts from reference TRBV14 and TRBJ2-1): EAGVTQFPSHSVIEKGQTVTLRCDPISGHDNLYWYRRVMGKEIKFLLHFVKESKQDESGMPNNRFLAERTGGTYSTLKVQPAELEDSGVYFCASSQVGAAAYNEQFFGPGTRLTVL.

V is TRBV28 and J is TRBJ2-1, with 7 bases matching TRBD2. Looked up from germline, CDR1 is MDHEN and CDR2 is SYDVKM. The junction had 7 bases not matched to a gene; V was cut back by 1 base and J by 1 base. The CDR3 has 17 residues. This CDR3 is CASSLSGLAVSYNEQFF. The DNA of the CDR3 is TGTGCCAGCAGTTTATCAGGGCTAGCGGTATCCTACAATGAGCAGTTCTTC.

The genes are TRBV27 and TRBJ2-3; 9 bases line up with TRBD2. This CDR3 comprises 16 residues. The V and J ends lost 0 bases and 8 bases, in that order; junction bases with no gene match: 9. Germline V gene sequence: CDR1 MNHEY, CDR2 SMNVEV (reference sequence). The chain's CDR3 is CASSLSLAGARGTQYF. CDR3 DNA: TGTGCCAGCAGTTTATCACTAGCGGGTGCCAGGGGTACGCAGTATTTT.